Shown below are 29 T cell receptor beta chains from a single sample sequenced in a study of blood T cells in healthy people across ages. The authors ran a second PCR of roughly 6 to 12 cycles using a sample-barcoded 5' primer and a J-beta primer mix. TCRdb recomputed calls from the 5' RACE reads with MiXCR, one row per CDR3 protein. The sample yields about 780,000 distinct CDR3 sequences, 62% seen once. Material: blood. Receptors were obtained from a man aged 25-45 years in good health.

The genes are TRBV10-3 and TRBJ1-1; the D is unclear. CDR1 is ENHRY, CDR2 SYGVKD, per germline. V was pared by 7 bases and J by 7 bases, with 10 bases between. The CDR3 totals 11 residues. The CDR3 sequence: CAIMREGEAFF. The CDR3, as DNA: TGTGCCATCATGCGGGAAGGTGAAGCTTTCTTT.

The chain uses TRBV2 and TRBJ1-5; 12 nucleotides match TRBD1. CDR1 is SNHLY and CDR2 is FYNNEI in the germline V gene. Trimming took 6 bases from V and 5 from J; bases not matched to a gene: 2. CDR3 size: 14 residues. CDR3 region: CASRGQGAYQPQHF. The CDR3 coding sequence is TGTGCCAGCAGGGGACAGGGGGCCTATCAGCCCCAGCATTTT. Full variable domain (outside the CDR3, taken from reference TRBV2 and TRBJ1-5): EPEVTQTPSHQVTQMGQEVILRCVPISNHLYFYWYRQILGQKVEFLVSFYNNEISEKSEIFDDQFSVERPDGSNFTLKIRSTKLEDSAMYFCASRGQGAYQPQHFGDGTRLSIL.

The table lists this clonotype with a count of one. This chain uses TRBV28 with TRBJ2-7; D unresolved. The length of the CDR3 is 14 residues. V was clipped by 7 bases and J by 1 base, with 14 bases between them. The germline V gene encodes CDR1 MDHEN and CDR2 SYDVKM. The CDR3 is CASNPLDGSYEQYF. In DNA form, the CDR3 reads TGTGCCAGCAATCCTCTGGACGGGTCCTACGAGCAGTACTTC.

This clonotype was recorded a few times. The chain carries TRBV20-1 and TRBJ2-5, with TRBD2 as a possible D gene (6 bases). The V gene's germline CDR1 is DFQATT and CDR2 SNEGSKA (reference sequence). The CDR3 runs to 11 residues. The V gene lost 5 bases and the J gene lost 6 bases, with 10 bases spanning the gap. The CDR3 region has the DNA TGCAGTGCTTCTAGCGAGAAGACCCAGTACTTC. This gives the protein CSASSEKTQYF.

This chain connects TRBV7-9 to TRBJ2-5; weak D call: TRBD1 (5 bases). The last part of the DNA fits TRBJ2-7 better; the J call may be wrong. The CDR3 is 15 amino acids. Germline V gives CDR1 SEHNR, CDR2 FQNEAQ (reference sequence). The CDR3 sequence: CASSLDFGQDYEQYF. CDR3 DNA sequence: TGTGCCAGCAGCTTAGACTTCGGACAAGACTACGAGCAGTACTTC.

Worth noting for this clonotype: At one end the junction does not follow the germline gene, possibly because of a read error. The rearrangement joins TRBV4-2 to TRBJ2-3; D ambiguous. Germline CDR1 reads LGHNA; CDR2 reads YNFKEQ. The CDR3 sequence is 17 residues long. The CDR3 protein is CASSQVFADISTDTQYF. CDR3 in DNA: TGTGCCAGCAGTCAAGTATTTGCCGATATTAGCACAGATACGCAGTATTTT.

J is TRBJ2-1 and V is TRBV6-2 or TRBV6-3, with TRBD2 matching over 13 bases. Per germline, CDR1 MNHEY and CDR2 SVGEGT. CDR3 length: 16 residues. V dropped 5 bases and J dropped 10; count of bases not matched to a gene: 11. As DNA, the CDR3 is TGTGCCAGCAGTCCCACGGGACTAGCGGGGATTGGGGAGCAGTTCTTC. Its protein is CASSPTGLAGIGEQFF.

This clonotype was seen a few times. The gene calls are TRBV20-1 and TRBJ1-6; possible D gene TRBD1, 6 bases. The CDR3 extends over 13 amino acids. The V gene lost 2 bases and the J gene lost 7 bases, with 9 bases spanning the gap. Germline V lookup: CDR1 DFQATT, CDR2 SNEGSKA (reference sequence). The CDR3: CSARQGLNSPLHF. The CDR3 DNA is TGCAGTGCTAGACAGGGGCTAAATTCACCCCTCCACTTT.

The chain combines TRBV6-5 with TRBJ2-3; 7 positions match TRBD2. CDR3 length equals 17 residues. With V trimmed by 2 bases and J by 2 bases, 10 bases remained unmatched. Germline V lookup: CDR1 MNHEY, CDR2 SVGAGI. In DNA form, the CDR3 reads TGTGCCAGCAGTTACCGGGGAGCGGGGCGCCTCACAGATACGCAGTATTTT. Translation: CASSYRGAGRLTDTQYF.

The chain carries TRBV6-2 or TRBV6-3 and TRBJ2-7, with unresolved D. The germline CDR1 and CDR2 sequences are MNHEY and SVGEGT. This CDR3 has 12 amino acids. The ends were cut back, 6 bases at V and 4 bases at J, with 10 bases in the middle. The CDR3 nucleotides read TGTGCCAGCAGGGATAATATTTACGAGCAGTACTTC. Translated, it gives CASRDNIYEQYF.

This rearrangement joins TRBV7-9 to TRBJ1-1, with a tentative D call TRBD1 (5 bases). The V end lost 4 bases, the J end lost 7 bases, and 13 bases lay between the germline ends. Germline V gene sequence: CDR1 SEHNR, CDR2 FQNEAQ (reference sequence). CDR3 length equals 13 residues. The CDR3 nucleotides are TGTGCCAGCAGCTATTTGGGGGGAATTGAAGCTTTCTTT. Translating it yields CASSYLGGIEAFF.

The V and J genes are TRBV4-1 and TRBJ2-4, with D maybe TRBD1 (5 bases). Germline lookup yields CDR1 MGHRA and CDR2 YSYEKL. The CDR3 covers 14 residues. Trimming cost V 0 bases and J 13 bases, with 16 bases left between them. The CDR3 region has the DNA TGCGCCAGCAGCCAAGAACCCAGGGATCGGCAGCAGTACTTC. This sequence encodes CASSQEPRDRQQYF.

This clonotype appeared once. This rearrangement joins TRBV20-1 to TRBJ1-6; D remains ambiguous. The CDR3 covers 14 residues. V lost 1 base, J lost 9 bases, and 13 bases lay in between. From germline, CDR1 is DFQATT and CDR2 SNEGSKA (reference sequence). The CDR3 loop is CSARGRASGSPLHF. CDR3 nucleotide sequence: TGCAGTGCTAGAGGGCGGGCCAGTGGTTCACCCCTCCACTTT.

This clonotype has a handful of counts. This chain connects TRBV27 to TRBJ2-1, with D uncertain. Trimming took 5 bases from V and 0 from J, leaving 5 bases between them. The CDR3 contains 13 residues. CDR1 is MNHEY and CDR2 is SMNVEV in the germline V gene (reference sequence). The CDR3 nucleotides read TGTGCCAGCAGTACTAACTCCTACAATGAGCAGTTCTTC. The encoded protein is CASSTNSYNEQFF.

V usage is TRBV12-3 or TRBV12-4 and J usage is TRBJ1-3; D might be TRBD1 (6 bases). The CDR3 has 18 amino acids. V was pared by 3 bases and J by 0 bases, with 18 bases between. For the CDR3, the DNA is TGTGCCAGCAGTTTGGCAATCGAGGGGGTGAACTCTGGAAACACCATATATTTT. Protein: CASSLAIEGVNSGNTIYF.

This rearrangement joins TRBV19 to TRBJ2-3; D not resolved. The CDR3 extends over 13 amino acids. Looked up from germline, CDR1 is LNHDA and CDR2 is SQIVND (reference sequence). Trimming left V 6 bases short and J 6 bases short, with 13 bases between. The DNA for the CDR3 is TGTGCCAGTAGCATACAAGGGCGGGATACGCAGTATTTT. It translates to CASSIQGRDTQYF.

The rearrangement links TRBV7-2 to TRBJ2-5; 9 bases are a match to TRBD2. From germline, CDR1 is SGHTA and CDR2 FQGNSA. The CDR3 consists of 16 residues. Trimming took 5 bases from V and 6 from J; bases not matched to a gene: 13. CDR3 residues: CASSPPHSGGRKTQYF. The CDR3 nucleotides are TGTGCCAGCAGCCCCCCCCATAGCGGGGGCCGGAAGACCCAGTACTTC. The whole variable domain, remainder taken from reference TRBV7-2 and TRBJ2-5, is GAGVSQSPSNKVTEKGKDVELRCDPISGHTALYWYRQSLGQGLEFLIYFQGNSAPDKSGLPSDRFSAERTGGSVSTLTIQRTQQEDSAVYLCASSPPHSGGRKTQYFGPGTRLLVL.

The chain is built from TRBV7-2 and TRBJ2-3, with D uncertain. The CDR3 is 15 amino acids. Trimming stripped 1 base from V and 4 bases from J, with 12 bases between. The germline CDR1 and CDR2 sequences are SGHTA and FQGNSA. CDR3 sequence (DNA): TGTGCCAGCAGCTTAGACGGAAGTATGGCAGATACGCAGTATTTT. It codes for CASSLDGSMADTQYF.

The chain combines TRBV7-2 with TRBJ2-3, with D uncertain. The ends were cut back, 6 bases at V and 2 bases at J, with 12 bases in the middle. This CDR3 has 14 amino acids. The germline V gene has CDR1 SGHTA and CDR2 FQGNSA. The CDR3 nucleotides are TGTGCCAGCAGATGGCCCCGGACCACAGATACGCAGTATTTT. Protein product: CASRWPRTTDTQYF.

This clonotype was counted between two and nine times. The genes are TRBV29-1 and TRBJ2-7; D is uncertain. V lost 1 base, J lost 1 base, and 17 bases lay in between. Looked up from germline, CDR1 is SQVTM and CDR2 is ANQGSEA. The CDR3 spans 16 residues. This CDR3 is CSVEGWGKGISYEQYF. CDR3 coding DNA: TGCAGCGTTGAAGGGTGGGGAAAGGGAATATCCTACGAGCAGTACTTC.

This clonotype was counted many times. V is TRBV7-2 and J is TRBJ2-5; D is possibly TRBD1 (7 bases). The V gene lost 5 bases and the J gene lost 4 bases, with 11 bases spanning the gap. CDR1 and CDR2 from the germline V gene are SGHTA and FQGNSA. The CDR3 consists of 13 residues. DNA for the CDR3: TGTGCCAGCAGCCCCCAGGGGGGAGAGACCCAGTACTTC. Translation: CASSPQGGETQYF.

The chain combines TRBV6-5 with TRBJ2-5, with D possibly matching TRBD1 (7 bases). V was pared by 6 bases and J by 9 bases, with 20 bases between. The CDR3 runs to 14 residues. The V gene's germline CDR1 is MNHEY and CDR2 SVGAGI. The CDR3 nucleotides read TGTGCCAGCAGACCGGGACAGAGCCGGGAGTCCCAGTACTTC. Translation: CASRPGQSRESQYF.

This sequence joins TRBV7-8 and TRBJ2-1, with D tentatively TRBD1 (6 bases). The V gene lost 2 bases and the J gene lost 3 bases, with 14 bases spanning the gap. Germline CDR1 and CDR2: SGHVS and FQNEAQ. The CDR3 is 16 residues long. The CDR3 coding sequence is TGTGCCAGCAGCTTATACAGGGACAACCTCTACAATGAGCAGTTCTTC. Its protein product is CASSLYRDNLYNEQFF.

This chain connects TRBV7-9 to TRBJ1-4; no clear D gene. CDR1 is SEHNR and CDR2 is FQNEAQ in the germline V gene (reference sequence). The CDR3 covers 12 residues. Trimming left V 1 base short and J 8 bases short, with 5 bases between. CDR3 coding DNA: TGTGCCAGCAGCTTAGAGTCCGAAAAACTGTTTTTT. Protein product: CASSLESEKLFF. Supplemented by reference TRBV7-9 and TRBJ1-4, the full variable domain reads DTGVSQNPRHKITKRGQNVTFRCDPISEHNRLYWYRQTLGQGPEFLTYFQNEAQLEKSRLLSDRFSAERPKGSFSTLEIQRTEQGDSAMYLCASSLESEKLFFGSGTQLSVL.

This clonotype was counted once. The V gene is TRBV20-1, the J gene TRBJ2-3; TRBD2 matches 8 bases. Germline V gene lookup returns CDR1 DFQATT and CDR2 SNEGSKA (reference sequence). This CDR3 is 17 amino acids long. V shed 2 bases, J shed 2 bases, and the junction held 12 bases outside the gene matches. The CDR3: CSARSTIERGTTDTQYF. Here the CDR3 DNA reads TGCAGTGCTAGAAGTACGATCGAGCGGGGGACCACAGATACGCAGTATTTT.

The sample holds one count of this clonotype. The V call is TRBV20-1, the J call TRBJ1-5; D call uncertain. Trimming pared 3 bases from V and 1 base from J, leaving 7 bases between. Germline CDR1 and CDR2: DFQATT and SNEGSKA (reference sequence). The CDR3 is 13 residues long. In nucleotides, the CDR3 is TGCAGTGCTAGTGTTTTAAGCAATCAGCCCCAGCATTTT. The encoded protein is CSASVLSNQPQHF.

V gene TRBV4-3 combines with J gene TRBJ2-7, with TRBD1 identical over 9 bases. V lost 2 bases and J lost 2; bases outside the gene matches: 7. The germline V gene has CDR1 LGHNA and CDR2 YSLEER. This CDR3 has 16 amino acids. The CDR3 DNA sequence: TGCGCCAGCAGCCAATCCTCGGGACAGGGTGCCTACGAGCAGTACTTC. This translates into CASSQSSGQGAYEQYF.

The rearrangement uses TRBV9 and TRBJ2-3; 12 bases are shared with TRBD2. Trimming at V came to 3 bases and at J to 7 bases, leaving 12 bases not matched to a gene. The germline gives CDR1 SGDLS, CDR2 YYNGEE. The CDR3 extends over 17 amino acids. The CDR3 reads CASSGPTLAGGLYTQYF. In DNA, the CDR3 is TGTGCCAGCAGCGGCCCGACCCTAGCGGGGGGGCTTTATACGCAGTATTTT.

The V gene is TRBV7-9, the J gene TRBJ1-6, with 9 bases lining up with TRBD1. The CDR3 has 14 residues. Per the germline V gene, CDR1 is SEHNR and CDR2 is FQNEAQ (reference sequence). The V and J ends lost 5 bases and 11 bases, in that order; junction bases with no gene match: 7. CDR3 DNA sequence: TGTGCCAGCAGCCCTGTGACAGGGGGAACACCCCTCCACTTT. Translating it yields CASSPVTGGTPLHF. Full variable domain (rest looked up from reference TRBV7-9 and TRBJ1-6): DTGVSQNPRHKITKRGQNVTFRCDPISEHNRLYWYRQTLGQGPEFLTYFQNEAQLEKSRLLSDRFSAERPKGSFSTLEIQRTEQGDSAMYLCASSPVTGGTPLHFGNGTRLTVT.